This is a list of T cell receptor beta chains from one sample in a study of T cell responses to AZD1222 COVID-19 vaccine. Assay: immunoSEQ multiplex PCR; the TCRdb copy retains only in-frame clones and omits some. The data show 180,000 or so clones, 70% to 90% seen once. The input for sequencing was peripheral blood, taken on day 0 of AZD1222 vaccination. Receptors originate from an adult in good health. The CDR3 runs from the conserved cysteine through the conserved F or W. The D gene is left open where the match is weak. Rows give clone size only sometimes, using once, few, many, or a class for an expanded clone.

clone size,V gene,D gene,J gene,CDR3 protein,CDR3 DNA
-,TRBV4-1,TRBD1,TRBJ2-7,CASSQDLAGGYEQYF,TGCGCCAGCAGCCAAGATTTAGCAGGGGGATACGAGCAGTACTTC
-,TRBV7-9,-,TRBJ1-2,CASSSSPRGGYTF,TGTGCCAGCAGCTCCAGTCCAAGAGGAGGCTACACCTTC
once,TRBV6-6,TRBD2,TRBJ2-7,CASSSGTSGSYEQYF,TGTGCCAGCAGTTCCGGGACTAGCGGCTCCTACGAGCAGTACTTC
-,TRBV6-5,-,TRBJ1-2,CASRLGQNYGYTF,TGTGCCAGCCGATTGGGGCAGAACTATGGCTACACCTTC
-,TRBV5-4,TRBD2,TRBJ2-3,CASSLRTSGRTDTQYF,TGTGCCAGCAGCTTACGGACTAGCGGACGCACAGATACGCAGTATTTT
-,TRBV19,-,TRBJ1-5,CASSGSRGDNQPQHF,TGTGCCAGTAGTGGGTCCCGGGGAGACAATCAGCCCCAGCATTTT
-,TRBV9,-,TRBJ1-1,CASSVVQGNTEAFF,TGTGCCAGCAGCGTAGTACAGGGGAACACTGAAGCTTTCTTT
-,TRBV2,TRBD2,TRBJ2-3,CASAKGLALDTQYF,TGTGCCAGTGCAAAGGGACTAGCCTTGGATACGCAGTATTTT
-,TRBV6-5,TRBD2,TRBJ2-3,CASSLAGVTDTQYF,TGTGCCAGCAGTCTAGCGGGTGTCACAGATACGCAGTATTTT
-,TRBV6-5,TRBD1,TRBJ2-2,CASRPDRGIGELFF,TGTGCCAGCAGACCTGACAGGGGCATCGGGGAGCTGTTTTTT
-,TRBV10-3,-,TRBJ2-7,CAISVHSSAPGDEQYF,TGTGCCATCAGTGTACACAGCTCCGCTCCGGGAGACGAGCAGTACTTC
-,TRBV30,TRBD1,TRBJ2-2,CAVLDRGRGTGELFF,TGTGCCGTACTCGACAGGGGGCGCGGCACCGGGGAGCTGTTTTTT
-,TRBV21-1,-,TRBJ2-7,CASSTTGTGEYYEQYF,TGTGCCAGCAGCACAACCGGGACAGGGGAATACTACGAGCAGTACTTC
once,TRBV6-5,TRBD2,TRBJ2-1,CASKLAGLSSNEQFF,TGTGCCAGCAAACTAGCGGGATTGAGTAGCAATGAGCAGTTCTTC
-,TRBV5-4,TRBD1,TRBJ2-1,CASSSVQGGPNYNEQFF,TGTGCCAGCAGCTCGGTACAGGGGGGCCCAAATTACAATGAGCAGTTCTTC
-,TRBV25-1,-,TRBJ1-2,CASSEQQALGYTF,TGTGCCAGCAGTGAACAACAGGCCCTGGGCTACACCTTC
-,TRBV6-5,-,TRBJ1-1,CASSYSRGVGTEAFF,TGTGCCAGCAGTTACTCGAGAGGCGTAGGCACTGAAGCTTTCTTT
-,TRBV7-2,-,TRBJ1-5,CASSLDNQPQHF,TGTGCCAGCAGCTTAGACAATCAGCCCCAGCATTTT
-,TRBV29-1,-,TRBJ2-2,CSVTITGELFF,TGCAGCGTAACAATAACCGGGGAGCTGTTTTTT
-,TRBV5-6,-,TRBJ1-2,CASSPRIGGGGNGYTF,TGTGCCAGCAGCCCGCGGATTGGGGGGGGCGGGAATGGCTACACCTTC
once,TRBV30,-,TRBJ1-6,CAWSVSRTFRGGNSPLHF,TGTGCCTGGAGTGTGTCGAGAACGTTTCGGGGGGGGAATTCACCCCTCCACTTT
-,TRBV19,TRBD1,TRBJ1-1,CASKAGGAGDTEAFF,TGTGCCAGTAAGGCAGGGGGCGCCGGGGACACTGAAGCTTTCTTT
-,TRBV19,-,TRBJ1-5,CASTILGTPNQPQHF,TGTGCCAGTACCATTCTGGGGACACCTAATCAGCCCCAGCATTTT
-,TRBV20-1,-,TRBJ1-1,CSAKMNTEAFF,TGCAGTGCGAAGATGAACACTGAAGCTTTCTTT
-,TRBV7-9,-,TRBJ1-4,CASSRDLGEREKLFF,TGTGCCAGCAGCAGAGACTTGGGAGAAAGGGAAAAACTGTTTTTT
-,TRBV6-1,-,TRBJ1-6,CASSDRGRANSPLHF,TGTGCCAGCAGTGATAGGGGCAGGGCAAATTCACCCCTCCACTTT
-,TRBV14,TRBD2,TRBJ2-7,CASSAGGPYEQYF,TGTGCCAGCAGCGCGGGAGGGCCCTACGAGCAGTACTTC
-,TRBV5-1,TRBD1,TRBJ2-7,CASSWGQGAYEQYF,TGCGCCAGCAGCTGGGGACAGGGGGCCTACGAGCAGTACTTC
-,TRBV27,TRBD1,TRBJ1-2,CASSFIGQGNGYTF,TGTGCCAGCAGTTTCATCGGACAGGGGAATGGCTACACCTTC
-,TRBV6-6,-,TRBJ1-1,CASSFGEGMNTEAFF,TGTGCCAGCAGTTTCGGAGAAGGCATGAACACTGAAGCTTTCTTT
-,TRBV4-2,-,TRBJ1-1,CASSQDQGRTEAFF,TGTGCCAGCAGCCAAGATCAAGGACGTACTGAAGCTTTCTTT
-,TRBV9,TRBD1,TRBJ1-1,CASTQRSGGITEAFF,TGTGCCAGCACTCAGCGGTCAGGGGGCATCACTGAAGCTTTCTTT
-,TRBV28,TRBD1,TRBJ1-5,CASSLGHRGREPQHF,TGTGCCAGCAGTTTAGGGCACAGGGGCAGGGAGCCCCAGCATTTT
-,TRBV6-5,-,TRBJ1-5,CASSRLDNSNQPQHF,TGTGCCAGCAGCCGTTTGGACAATAGCAATCAGCCCCAGCATTTT
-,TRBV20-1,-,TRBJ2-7,CSASHRASYDEQYF,TGCAGTGCTAGTCATCGGGCCTCGTATGACGAGCAGTACTTC
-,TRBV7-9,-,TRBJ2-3,CASSLQTGLSTDTQYF,TGTGCCAGCAGCTTACAGACAGGCCTTAGCACAGATACGCAGTATTTT